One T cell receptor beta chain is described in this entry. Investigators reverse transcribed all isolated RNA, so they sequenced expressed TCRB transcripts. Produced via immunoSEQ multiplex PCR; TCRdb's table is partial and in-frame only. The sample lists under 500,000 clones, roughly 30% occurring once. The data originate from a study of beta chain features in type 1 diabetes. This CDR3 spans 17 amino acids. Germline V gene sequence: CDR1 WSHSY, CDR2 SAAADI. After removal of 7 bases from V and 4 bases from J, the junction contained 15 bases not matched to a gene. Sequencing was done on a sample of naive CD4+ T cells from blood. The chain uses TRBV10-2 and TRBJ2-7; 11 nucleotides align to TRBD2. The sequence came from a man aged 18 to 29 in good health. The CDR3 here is CASKSGGLAAVLYEQYF. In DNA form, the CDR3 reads TGCGCCAGCAAGTCTGGGGGACTAGCGGCCGTCCTATACGAGCAGTACTTC.